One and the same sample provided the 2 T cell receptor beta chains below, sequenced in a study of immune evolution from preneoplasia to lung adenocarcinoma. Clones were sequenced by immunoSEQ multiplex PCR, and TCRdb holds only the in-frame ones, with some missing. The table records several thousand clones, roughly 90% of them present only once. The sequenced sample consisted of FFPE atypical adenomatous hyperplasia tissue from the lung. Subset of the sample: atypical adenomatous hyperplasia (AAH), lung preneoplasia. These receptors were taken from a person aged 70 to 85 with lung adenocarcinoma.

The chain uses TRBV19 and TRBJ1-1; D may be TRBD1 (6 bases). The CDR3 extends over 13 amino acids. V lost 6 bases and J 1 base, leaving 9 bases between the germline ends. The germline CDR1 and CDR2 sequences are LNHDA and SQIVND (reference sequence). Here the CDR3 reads CASRVTGNTEAFF. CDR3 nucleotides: TGTGCCAGTAGAGTGACAGGGAACACTGAAGCTTTCTTT.

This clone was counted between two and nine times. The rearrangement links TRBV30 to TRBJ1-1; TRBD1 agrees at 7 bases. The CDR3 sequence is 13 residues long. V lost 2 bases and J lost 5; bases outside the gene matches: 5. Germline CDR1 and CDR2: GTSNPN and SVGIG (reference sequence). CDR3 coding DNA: TGTGCCTGGAGTTCGGACAGGCGTACTGAAGCTTTCTTT. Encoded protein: CAWSSDRRTEAFF.